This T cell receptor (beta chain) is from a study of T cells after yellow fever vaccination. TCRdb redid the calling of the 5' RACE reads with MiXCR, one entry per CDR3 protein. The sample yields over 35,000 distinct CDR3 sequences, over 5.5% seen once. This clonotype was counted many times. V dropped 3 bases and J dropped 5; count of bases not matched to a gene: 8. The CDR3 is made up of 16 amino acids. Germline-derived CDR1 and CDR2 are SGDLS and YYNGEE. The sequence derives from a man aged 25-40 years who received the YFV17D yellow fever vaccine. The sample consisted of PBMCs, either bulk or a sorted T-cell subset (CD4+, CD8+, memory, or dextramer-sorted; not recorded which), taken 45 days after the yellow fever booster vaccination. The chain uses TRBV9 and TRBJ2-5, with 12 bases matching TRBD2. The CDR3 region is CASSAGTSGLLETQYF. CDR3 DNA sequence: TGTGCCAGCAGCGCTGGGACTAGCGGGCTTCTGGAGACCCAGTACTTC. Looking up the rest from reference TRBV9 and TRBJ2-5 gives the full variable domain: DSGVTQTPKHLITATGQRVTLRCSPRSGDLSVYWYQQSLDQGLQFLIQYYNGEERAKGNILERFSAQQFPDLHSELNLSSLELGDSALYFCASSAGTSGLLETQYFGPGTRLLVL.